These T cell receptor beta chains were read from a single sample in a study of technical replicates of blood from a handful of donors. The repertoire was sequenced with immunoSEQ multiplex PCR; TCRdb's copy has only in-frame clones and lacks some. Among about 80,000 clones listed, around 94% were seen once. Sequenced: T cells isolated from PBMCs. The receptor source for this set is a human donor in good health. The CDR3 runs from the conserved cysteine through the conserved F or W. Each record gives: J gene, clone size, D gene, CDR3 length, V gene, CDR3 protein, CDR3 DNA. The D gene is left open where the match is weak. Where a row states a size, it is once, few, many or the class of an expanded clone; other rows omit it.

TRBJ1-2 . . 16 TRBV9 CASSGYLPRTSYGYTF TGTGCCAGCAGCGGATATCTCCCCCGGACATCATATGGCTACACCTTC
TRBJ2-3 . TRBD2 18 TRBV11-2 CASSSFPGREGNTDTQYF TGTGCCAGCAGCTCGTTCCCCGGACGGGAGGGAAACACAGATACGCAGTATTTT
TRBJ1-5 . TRBD1 14 TRBV2 CASRAGQKNQPQHF TGTGCCAGCAGGGCGGGACAGAAAAATCAGCCCCAGCATTTT
TRBJ1-5 . . 15 TRBV6-1 CASSEEWTPNEPQHF TGTGCCAGCAGTGAAGAATGGACACCCAACGAGCCCCAGCATTTT
TRBJ1-1 once . 14 TRBV7-2 CASRAHRGNTEAFF TGTGCCAGCAGGGCCCACCGGGGGAACACTGAAGCTTTCTTT
TRBJ1-4 . . 16 TRBV28 CASSFLQGHGTEKLFF TGTGCCAGCAGTTTCCTGCAGGGACATGGTACTGAAAAACTGTTTTTT
TRBJ2-1 . TRBD2 20 TRBV9 CASSLPPGLAEDSSYNEQFF TGTGCCAGCAGCTTACCCCCGGGACTAGCGGAAGACAGCTCCTACAATGAGCAGTTCTTC
TRBJ2-5 once . 14 TRBV27 CASSPAGLQETQYF TGTGCCAGCAGTCCTGCTGGGCTACAAGAGACCCAGTACTTC
TRBJ2-1 . TRBD2 13 TRBV30 CAWRSGRVNEQFF TGTGCCTGGAGAAGCGGGAGGGTAAATGAGCAGTTCTTC
TRBJ2-3 once TRBD2 15 TRBV27 CASSFQTSSTDTQYF TGTGCCAGCAGTTTCCAGACTAGCTCTACAGATACGCAGTATTTT
TRBJ2-3 . . 12 TRBV4-1 CASSQVMDTQYF TGCGCCAGCAGCCAAGTTATGGATACGCAGTATTTT
TRBJ1-2 . TRBD1 16 TRBV11-2 CASSHLKGTGGYGYTF TGTGCCAGCAGCCACCTTAAGGGGACAGGCGGCTATGGCTACACCTTC
TRBJ1-5 . . 15 TRBV6-5 CASSLTVYSNQPEHF TGTGCCAGCAGTTTGACAGTTTATAGCAATCAGCCCGAACATTTT
TRBJ2-7 . . 12 TRBV5-5 CASSQGGYEQYF TGTGCCAGCAGCCAGGGGGGCTACGAGCAGTACTTC
TRBJ2-2 . . 14 TRBV30 CAWGPAGGLGELFF TGTGCCTGGGGGCCTGCTGGGGGACTTGGGGAGCTGTTTTTT
TRBJ2-5 . . 15 TRBV11-3 CASSFAGGFQETQYF TGTGCCAGCAGCTTCGCCGGGGGATTTCAAGAGACCCAGTACTTC
TRBJ1-1 . . 17 TRBV7-6 CASSLAATGYMNTEAFF TGTGCCAGCAGCTTAGCCGCGACAGGATATATGAACACTGAAGCTTTCTTT
TRBJ2-7 . . 17 TRBV4-3 CASSQGEFTGFTYEQYF TGCGCCAGCAGCCAAGGAGAATTTACAGGGTTTACCTACGAGCAGTACTTC
TRBJ1-1 . TRBD1 15 TRBV29-1 CSGLTGTGSIAEAFF TGCAGCGGCCTGACCGGGACAGGGAGTATTGCTGAAGCTTTCTTT
TRBJ2-7 . . 15 TRBV6-6 CASSRPLEGSYEQYF TGTGCCAGCAGCCGGCCTTTAGAGGGCTCCTACGAGCAGTACTTC
TRBJ1-1 . . 12 TRBV28 CASTQGYTEAFF TGTGCCAGTACTCAGGGGTACACTGAAGCTTTCTTT
TRBJ2-7 . . 11 TRBV29-1 CSVQQGYEQYF TGCAGCGTACAACAGGGCTACGAGCAGTACTTC
TRBJ1-1 . . 13 TRBV7-9 CASSSGQRVEAFF TGTGCCAGCAGCTCAGGACAGAGAGTTGAAGCTTTCTTT
TRBJ1-5 . TRBD1 15 TRBV2 CASEEDRGGNQPQHF TGTGCCAGCGAGGAGGACAGGGGAGGCAATCAGCCCCAGCATTTT
TRBJ1-4 . . 15 TRBV5-1 CASSLGYSTNEKLFF TGCGCCAGCAGCTTGGGATACTCAACTAATGAAAAACTGTTTTTT
TRBJ2-5 . TRBD2 16 TRBV7-9 CASSFGTSGSGETQYF TGTGCCAGCAGCTTTGGGACTAGCGGGAGCGGAGAGACCCAGTACTTC
TRBJ1-1 . TRBD1 15 TRBV2 CATPGTGRRDTEAFF TGTGCCACTCCCGGGACAGGGAGGAGAGACACTGAAGCTTTCTTT
TRBJ2-2 . TRBD1 15 TRBV9 CASSVGDRTTGELFF TGTGCCAGCAGCGTAGGGGACAGAACAACCGGGGAGCTGTTTTTT
TRBJ2-3 . . 15 TRBV7-9 CASSLGTFTGDTQYF TGTGCCAGCAGCTTAGGTACCTTTACCGGGGATACGCAGTATTTT
TRBJ2-7 . . 13 TRBV28 CASSGQGGYEQYF TGTGCCAGCAGTGGCCAGGGAGGCTACGAGCAGTACTTC
TRBJ1-1 . . 12 TRBV10-3 CAIADQNTEAFF TGTGCCATAGCGGATCAGAACACTGAAGCTTTCTTT
TRBJ2-2 . . 14 TRBV5-1 CASSLVLEGGELFF TGCGCCAGCAGCTTGGTGCTAGAGGGCGGGGAGCTGTTTTTT
TRBJ2-1 . TRBD2 16 TRBV15 CATSGELAAKYNEQFF TGTGCCACCAGCGGGGAACTAGCGGCCAAGTACAATGAGCAGTTCTTC
TRBJ2-2 . . 12 TRBV5-4 CASSLYAGELFF TGTGCCAGCAGCCTCTATGCCGGGGAGCTGTTTTTT
TRBJ2-3 . TRBD2 18 TRBV28 CASRREGLAGGLSDTQYF TGTGCCAGCAGACGAGAGGGACTAGCGGGAGGTCTTTCGGATACGCAGTATTTT
TRBJ2-3 . TRBD2 17 TRBV4-3 CASSQESGLAATDTQYF TGCGCCAGCAGCCAAGAAAGTGGGCTAGCGGCCACAGATACGCAGTATTTT
TRBJ2-7 few . 13 TRBV27 CASIGLPSYEQYF TGTGCCAGCATTGGGCTCCCGAGCTACGAGCAGTACTTC
TRBJ2-5 . . 14 TRBV5-6 CASSLSQGRETQYF TGTGCCAGCAGCTTGTCACAGGGAAGAGAGACCCAGTACTTC
TRBJ2-7 . TRBD2 17 TRBV27 CASSFLGTSGSPYEQYF TGTGCCAGCAGTTTCCTGGGAACTAGCGGGAGTCCCTACGAGCAGTACTTC
TRBJ2-7 . TRBD2 15 TRBV6-1 CASSDFVGGGGEQYF TGTGCCAGCAGTGATTTTGTTGGAGGCGGGGGAGAGCAGTACTTC
TRBJ2-1 . . 13 TRBV21-1 CASRRGGPNEQFF TGTGCCAGCAGACGCGGGGGACCCAATGAGCAGTTCTTC